Listed below are T cell receptor beta chains from one sample, sequenced in a study of blood T cell repertoires in COVID-19. Generated by immunoSEQ multiplex PCR, the TCRdb table keeps only in-frame clones and is missing some. The table includes 50,000 or so clones, more than 80% detected once. Sequencing was performed on peripheral blood. These receptor sequences come from a human donor with active COVID-19. The donor label of this sample is uncertain. Both conserved end residues are part of each CDR3. The D gene is left open where the match is weak. Clone size appears in some rows only: once, few, many, or a class for an expanded clone.

v_call: TRBV15; clone_size: NA; j_call: TRBJ2-3; cdr3_length: 16; d_call: TRBD2; cdr3_nt: TGTGCCACCAGCAGCCCCGGGGGGGCACGCACAGATACGCAGTATTTT; cdr3_aa: CATSSPGGARTDTQYF
v_call: TRBV28; clone_size: few; j_call: TRBJ2-7; cdr3_length: 12; d_call: NA; cdr3_nt: TGTGCCAGCAGTCTGAGGGTCTACGAGCAGTACTTC; cdr3_aa: CASSLRVYEQYF
v_call: TRBV6-2/TRBV6-3; clone_size: NA; j_call: TRBJ1-2; cdr3_length: 16; d_call: TRBD1; cdr3_nt: TGTGCCAGCAGTTACTACCGACAGGGAGCTAACTATGGCTACACCTTC; cdr3_aa: CASSYYRQGANYGYTF
v_call: TRBV19; clone_size: NA; j_call: TRBJ2-1; cdr3_length: 18; d_call: TRBD2; cdr3_nt: TGTGCCAGTAGTATCGTACAGGGGTTGGGACTAGCGGACAATGAGCAGTTCTTC; cdr3_aa: CASSIVQGLGLADNEQFF
v_call: TRBV19; clone_size: NA; j_call: TRBJ1-2; cdr3_length: 11; d_call: NA; cdr3_nt: TGTGCCAGTAGTCAGGGTGGTGGCTACACCTTC; cdr3_aa: CASSQGGGYTF
v_call: TRBV7-2; clone_size: NA; j_call: TRBJ2-1; cdr3_length: 12; d_call: NA; cdr3_nt: TGTGCCAGCAGCCTTGATACAGGGAGGCAGTTCTTC; cdr3_aa: CASSLDTGRQFF
v_call: TRBV7-8; clone_size: NA; j_call: TRBJ1-4; cdr3_length: 15; d_call: NA; cdr3_nt: TGTGCCAGCAGCTATAGACAGGCAACTAATGAAAAACTGTTTTTT; cdr3_aa: CASSYRQATNEKLFF
v_call: TRBV3-1/TRBV3-2; clone_size: NA; j_call: TRBJ2-7; cdr3_length: 18; d_call: TRBD2; cdr3_nt: TGTGCCAGCAGCCAAGCGGTGGCTAGCGGGAGTAGGGGTCACGAGCAGTACTTC; cdr3_aa: CASSQAVASGSRGHEQYF
v_call: TRBV6-5; clone_size: NA; j_call: TRBJ2-1; cdr3_length: 16; d_call: TRBD2; cdr3_nt: TGTGCCAGCAGTTCTGGGACTAGAAGGGCCTACAATGAGCAGTTCTTC; cdr3_aa: CASSSGTRRAYNEQFF
v_call: TRBV18; clone_size: NA; j_call: TRBJ1-4; cdr3_length: 19; d_call: TRBD1; cdr3_nt: TGTGCCAGCTCACTTTCGACAGGGCGGGCAAGGGCAACTAATGAAAAACTGTTTTTT; cdr3_aa: CASSLSTGRARATNEKLFF
v_call: TRBV6-1; clone_size: NA; j_call: TRBJ2-7; cdr3_length: 15; d_call: NA; cdr3_nt: TGTGCCAGCAGTGAGCGTGGACGGGTTTGGAGGGAGCAGTACTTC; cdr3_aa: CASSERGRVWREQYF
v_call: TRBV14; clone_size: NA; j_call: TRBJ1-1; cdr3_length: 15; d_call: NA; cdr3_nt: TGTGCCAGCAGCCAAGGAGGCACATGGAACACTGAAGCTTTCTTT; cdr3_aa: CASSQGGTWNTEAFF
v_call: TRBV6-1; clone_size: NA; j_call: TRBJ2-5; cdr3_length: 15; d_call: NA; cdr3_nt: TGTGCCAGCAGTGAATGGGGCGACCTCCAAGAGACCCAGTACTTC; cdr3_aa: CASSEWGDLQETQYF
v_call: TRBV19; clone_size: few; j_call: TRBJ1-2; cdr3_length: 13; d_call: NA; cdr3_nt: TGTGCCAGTAGTATGGGAGGGCCTTATGGCTACACCTTC; cdr3_aa: CASSMGGPYGYTF
v_call: TRBV7-9; clone_size: NA; j_call: TRBJ1-6; cdr3_length: 17; d_call: TRBD1; cdr3_nt: TGTGCCAGCAGCCCCAGACAGGGGCCGTCTCGGGATTCACCCCTCCACTTT; cdr3_aa: CASSPRQGPSRDSPLHF
v_call: TRBV2; clone_size: NA; j_call: TRBJ2-7; cdr3_length: 14; d_call: NA; cdr3_nt: TGTGCCAGCAGTCTGCGGACACTAACCTACGAGCAGTACTTC; cdr3_aa: CASSLRTLTYEQYF
v_call: TRBV4-1; clone_size: NA; j_call: TRBJ1-2; cdr3_length: 11; d_call: NA; cdr3_nt: TGCGCCAGCAGCCAGCAGGGAGGCTACACCTTC; cdr3_aa: CASSQQGGYTF
v_call: TRBV27; clone_size: NA; j_call: TRBJ2-7; cdr3_length: 13; d_call: NA; cdr3_nt: TGTGCCAGCAGTTTATGGGCATCTGGCGAGCAGTACTTC; cdr3_aa: CASSLWASGEQYF
v_call: TRBV19; clone_size: few; j_call: TRBJ1-5; cdr3_length: 14; d_call: TRBD1; cdr3_nt: TGTGCCAGTAGCGGGACAGGGAAGAATCAGCCCCAGCATTTT; cdr3_aa: CASSGTGKNQPQHF
v_call: TRBV2; clone_size: NA; j_call: TRBJ2-3; cdr3_length: 14; d_call: TRBD2; cdr3_nt: TGTGCCAGCAGGCGGCGGGAGATGGAAGATACGCAGTATTTT; cdr3_aa: CASRRREMEDTQYF
v_call: TRBV5-6; clone_size: NA; j_call: TRBJ2-2; cdr3_length: 13; d_call: NA; cdr3_nt: TGTGCCAGCGTGGCATACAACACCGGGGAGCTGTTTTTT; cdr3_aa: CASVAYNTGELFF
v_call: TRBV29-1; clone_size: NA; j_call: TRBJ1-3; cdr3_length: 13; d_call: NA; cdr3_nt: TGCAGCGTTGCCCAGGTCTCTGGAAACACCATATATTTT; cdr3_aa: CSVAQVSGNTIYF
v_call: TRBV25-1; clone_size: NA; j_call: TRBJ1-4; cdr3_length: 15; d_call: NA; cdr3_nt: TGTGCCAGCAGTGAATTGAGAGGGCGGAATGAAAAACTGTTTTTT; cdr3_aa: CASSELRGRNEKLFF
v_call: TRBV11-2; clone_size: NA; j_call: TRBJ2-7; cdr3_length: 19; d_call: TRBD2; cdr3_nt: TGTGCCAGCAGACGTGCCCCCGGGACTAGCGGGAGGGGGTCCTACGAGCAGTACTTC; cdr3_aa: CASRRAPGTSGRGSYEQYF
v_call: TRBV19; clone_size: NA; j_call: TRBJ2-5; cdr3_length: 17; d_call: TRBD2; cdr3_nt: TGTGCCAGTAGTTCCGGACTAGCGGGAGCCCAGGGAGAGACCCAGTACTTC; cdr3_aa: CASSSGLAGAQGETQYF
v_call: TRBV27; clone_size: NA; j_call: TRBJ2-5; cdr3_length: 14; d_call: NA; cdr3_nt: TGTGCCAGCAGTGCCACGCAACAGGGCGAGACCCAGTACTTC; cdr3_aa: CASSATQQGETQYF
v_call: TRBV3-1/TRBV3-2; clone_size: NA; j_call: TRBJ2-3; cdr3_length: 17; d_call: TRBD2; cdr3_nt: TGTGCCAGCAGCTTAATCCCTCCGGGGGGAAGGACAGATACGCAGTATTTT; cdr3_aa: CASSLIPPGGRTDTQYF
v_call: TRBV28; clone_size: NA; j_call: TRBJ1-1; cdr3_length: 17; d_call: NA; cdr3_nt: TGTGCCAGCAGTTTGGCGGACCGAGGTGGCCAGGGCACTGAAGCTTTCTTT; cdr3_aa: CASSLADRGGQGTEAFF
v_call: TRBV7-8; clone_size: NA; j_call: TRBJ2-7; cdr3_length: 17; d_call: NA; cdr3_nt: TGTGCCAGCAGCTTAGCGGTCGACAGGTCCCTCACCCACGAGCAGTACTTC; cdr3_aa: CASSLAVDRSLTHEQYF
v_call: TRBV13; clone_size: NA; j_call: TRBJ1-5; cdr3_length: 15; d_call: TRBD1; cdr3_nt: TGTGCCAGCAGCTTGGGGGGACAGAACAATCAGCCCCAGCATTTT; cdr3_aa: CASSLGGQNNQPQHF
v_call: TRBV3-1/TRBV3-2; clone_size: NA; j_call: TRBJ2-3; cdr3_length: 16; d_call: NA; cdr3_nt: TGTGCCAGCAGCCTCGGGGGAGCATTGGTCACAGATACGCAGTATTTT; cdr3_aa: CASSLGGALVTDTQYF
v_call: TRBV11-3; clone_size: once; j_call: TRBJ2-7; cdr3_length: 13; d_call: NA; cdr3_nt: TGTGCCAGCAGCTTAGCGGGAGCCTACGAGCAGTACTTC; cdr3_aa: CASSLAGAYEQYF
v_call: TRBV20-1; clone_size: NA; j_call: TRBJ2-7; cdr3_length: 14; d_call: TRBD2; cdr3_nt: TGCAGTGCTAGTACGACTAGCGGGAGCTACGAGCAGTACTTC; cdr3_aa: CSASTTSGSYEQYF
v_call: TRBV3-1/TRBV3-2; clone_size: NA; j_call: TRBJ2-7; cdr3_length: 14; d_call: NA; cdr3_nt: TGTGCCAGCAGCCAAGGATGGGGAGGCTACGAGCAGTACTTC; cdr3_aa: CASSQGWGGYEQYF
v_call: TRBV6-6; clone_size: once; j_call: TRBJ1-2; cdr3_length: 14; d_call: NA; cdr3_nt: TGTGCCAGCAGTCAATACCAGGAGGCTGGTGGCTACACCTTC; cdr3_aa: CASSQYQEAGGYTF
v_call: TRBV28; clone_size: NA; j_call: TRBJ2-2; cdr3_length: 13; d_call: TRBD2; cdr3_nt: TGTGCCAGCAAGGCTAGCGGGACTGGGGAGCTGTTTTTT; cdr3_aa: CASKASGTGELFF
v_call: TRBV18; clone_size: NA; j_call: TRBJ1-1; cdr3_length: 15; d_call: TRBD1; cdr3_nt: TGTGCCAGCTCACGGCTACAGGGGAAGAACACTGAAGCTTTCTTT; cdr3_aa: CASSRLQGKNTEAFF